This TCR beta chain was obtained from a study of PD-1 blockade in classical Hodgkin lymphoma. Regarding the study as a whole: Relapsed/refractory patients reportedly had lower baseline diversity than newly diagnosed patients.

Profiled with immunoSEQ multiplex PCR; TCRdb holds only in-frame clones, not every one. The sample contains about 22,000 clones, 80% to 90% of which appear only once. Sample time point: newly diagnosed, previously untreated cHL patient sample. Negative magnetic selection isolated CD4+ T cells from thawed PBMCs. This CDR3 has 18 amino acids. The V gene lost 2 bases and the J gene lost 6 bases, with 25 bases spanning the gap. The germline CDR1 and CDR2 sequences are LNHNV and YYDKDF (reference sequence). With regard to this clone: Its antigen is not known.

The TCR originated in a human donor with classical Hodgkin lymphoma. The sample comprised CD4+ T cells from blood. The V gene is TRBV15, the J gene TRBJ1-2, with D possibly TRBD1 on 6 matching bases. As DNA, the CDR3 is TGTGCCACCAGCAGAAAACTCAGGGGCCGGAGTTCTAATGATGGCTACACCTTC. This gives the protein CATSRKLRGRSSNDGYTF.